A selection of T cell receptor beta chains follows, all from one sample in a study of regulatory T cells in long-lasting Graves disease. TCRdb passed the multiplex PCR reads through MiXCR, listing each CDR3 protein once. The sample consists of about 440,000 distinct CDR3 sequences, over 15% of them appearing once. The data were also submitted as part of a second study, on T cells in Graves' hyperthyroidism and ophthalmopathy.

Specimen: peripheral blood mononuclear cells (PBMCs), collected at new diagnosis, from a patient treated with antithyroid drugs. The receptors originated from a woman aged 18 to 35 with Graves disease. Both conserved end residues are part of each CDR3. The D gene is left open where the match is weak. Clone size is not always given. Where it is, it says once, few, many or a class for expanded clones.

j_gene	v_gene	abundance	d_gene	CDR3nt	CDR3aa
TRBJ2-7	TRBV2	many	TRBD2	TGTGCCAGCGGGGGACTAGCGGGCCTGAGCTCCTACGAGCAGTACTTC	CASGGLAGLSSYEQYF
TRBJ2-3	TRBV5-1	-	-	TGCGCCAGCAGCTTGGGACTAGTCGGCACAGATACGCAGTATTTT	CASSLGLVGTDTQYF
TRBJ2-7	TRBV27	-	-	TGTGCCAGCAGGGACTCCTCCGATTCCTACGAGCAGTACTTC	CASRDSSDSYEQYF
TRBJ2-7	TRBV27	few	-	TGTGCCAGCAGTCCCAGGGGGGGTCACGAGCAGTACTTC	CASSPRGGHEQYF
TRBJ2-1	TRBV28	many	-	TGTGCCAGCAGTTTACCCAGCCATGAGCAGTTCTTC	CASSLPSHEQFF
TRBJ1-2	TRBV28	-	TRBD1	TGTGCCAGCAAGATGGACAGGGTAATAAGTGGCTACACCTTC	CASKMDRVISGYTF
TRBJ2-7	TRBV7-9	-	TRBD1	TGTGCCAGCAGCCCAAGGACAGGGCCGACTACCTACGAGCAGTACTTC	CASSPRTGPTTYEQYF
TRBJ1-4	TRBV12-3/TRBV12-4	few	TRBD1	TGTGCCAGCGGAGGACAGGCTAATGAAAAACTGTTTTTT	CASGGQANEKLFF
TRBJ1-1	TRBV28	many	-	TGTGCCAGCAGTCCTCGACCGAATCCTGAAGCTTTCTTT	CASSPRPNPEAFF
TRBJ2-1	TRBV5-1	many	-	TGCGCCAGCAGCTTGGAGCTTCGGGGCAGGGCGAATGAGCAGTTCTTC	CASSLELRGRANEQFF
TRBJ2-5	TRBV20-1	few	TRBD2	TGCAGTGCTAGAGAATACGGACTAGCGGGAGCGACCCAGTACTTC	CSAREYGLAGATQYF
TRBJ2-3	TRBV7-9	many	-	TGTGCCAGCAGCTTGGGCTCTAGCGGCACAGATACGCAGTATTTT	CASSLGSSGTDTQYF
TRBJ1-6	TRBV16	-	-	TGTGCCAGCAGCCCGACTAGGGTTGTACATTCACCCCTCCACTTT	CASSPTRVVHSPLHF
TRBJ2-5	TRBV7-6	few	-	TGTGCCAGCAGCGGTAGGGTGGGGGGAGAGACCCAGTACTTC	CASSGRVGGETQYF
TRBJ2-7	TRBV11-2	many	-	TGTGCCAGCAGCTTTGAGACAGGCGGCTACGAGCAGTACTTC	CASSFETGGYEQYF
TRBJ2-5	TRBV7-2	many	-	TGTGCCAGCAGTTGGTCTCGGGAGACCCAGTACTTC	CASSWSRETQYF
TRBJ2-1	TRBV2	-	-	TGTGCCAGCAGTGTAGGGCTAGCTAGTGAGCAGTTCTTC	CASSVGLASEQFF
TRBJ1-6	TRBV28	-	-	TGTGCCAGCAGAAGGGACGGAGGGGGTTCACCCCTCCACTTT	CASRRDGGGSPLHF
TRBJ1-2	TRBV30	many	-	TGTGCCAACAAGGAGCCCCTTTATGGCTACACCTTC	CANKEPLYGYTF
TRBJ2-7	TRBV27	-	-	TGTGCCAGCAGGACAGACGGGTACGAGCAGTACTTC	CASRTDGYEQYF
TRBJ2-7	TRBV14	-	-	TGTGCCAGCAGCCAGGGAATCTCCTACGAGCAGTACTTC	CASSQGISYEQYF
TRBJ2-1	TRBV28	many	TRBD1	TGTGCCAGCAGTTCCCACTCTAGAGGGGGCAAGGGAAATGAGCAGTTCTTC	CASSSHSRGGKGNEQFF
TRBJ2-5	TRBV6-5	-	-	TGTGCCAGCAGTTACTCCTACCCGTATGCGGCAGCTCTCCAAGAGACCCAGTACTTC	CASSYSYPYAAALQETQYF
TRBJ1-5	TRBV12-3/TRBV12-4	-	-	TGTGCCAGCAGTTTCAATCCGGGGGGCAATCAGCCCCAGCATTTT	CASSFNPGGNQPQHF
TRBJ1-6	TRBV6-5	few	TRBD1	TGTGCCAGCAGTTCGAGGGGGCCAGATAATTCACCCCTCCACTTT	CASSSRGPDNSPLHF
TRBJ2-1	TRBV4-1	-	TRBD1	TGCGCCAGCAGCCAGAACAGGGGTGAGCAGTTCTTC	CASSQNRGEQFF
TRBJ2-1	TRBV15	few	TRBD2	TGTGCCACCAGCAGGGGAGGACTAGCGGCCTACAATGAGCAGTTCTTC	CATSRGGLAAYNEQFF
TRBJ2-7	TRBV6-1	few	TRBD2	TGTGCCAGCAGGGTTCTAGCGGAGTTCTCCTACGAGCAGTACTTC	CASRVLAEFSYEQYF
TRBJ2-1	TRBV28	few	-	TGTGCCAGCACCTTGGTGTCTCCTAATGAGCAGTTCTTC	CASTLVSPNEQFF
TRBJ1-5	TRBV7-2	many	-	TGTGCCAGCAGCTTAACAGTGGGCAATCAGCCCCAGCATTTT	CASSLTVGNQPQHF
TRBJ1-5	TRBV20-1	many	-	TGCAGTGTTACAGATAGCAATCAGCCCCAGCATTTT	CSVTDSNQPQHF
TRBJ2-1	TRBV20-1	-	-	TGCAGTGCTAGATTTGAAGAGGGGGTCAATGAGCAGTTCTTC	CSARFEEGVNEQFF
TRBJ1-1	TRBV2	many	TRBD1	TGTGCCAGCAGTGCGTATCTACAGGGGCCGGGGACTGAAGCTTTCTTT	CASSAYLQGPGTEAFF
TRBJ2-5	TRBV28	many	TRBD2	TGTGCCAGCAGTTTCCCCAATGGACTAGCGGGCCAAGAGACCCAGTACTTC	CASSFPNGLAGQETQYF
TRBJ1-1	TRBV6-2/TRBV6-3	many	-	TGTGCCAGCAGTCCCCTGACAATGAACACTGAAGCTTTCTTT	CASSPLTMNTEAFF
TRBJ2-3	TRBV4-2	-	TRBD2	TGTGCCAGCAGCTTCCAAGGGGGGACTAGCGGGTCGTCAGATACGCAGTATTTT	CASSFQGGTSGSSDTQYF
TRBJ2-1	TRBV12-3/TRBV12-4	many	TRBD2	TGTGCCAGCAGACTTCGGGACATTTTAGCGGGAGCCTTTAGCTCCTACAATGAGCAGTTCTTC	CASRLRDILAGAFSSYNEQFF
TRBJ2-7	TRBV11-1	many	-	TGTGCCAGCAGCTTAGGACTAGGCCTGTACGAGCAGTACTTC	CASSLGLGLYEQYF
TRBJ2-7	TRBV6-1	many	-	TGTGCCAGCAGCCGGGACGCCTACGAGCAGTACTTC	CASSRDAYEQYF
TRBJ2-5	TRBV15	many	-	TGTGCCACCAGCAGAGGTGCGGAAGAGACCCAGTACTTC	CATSRGAEETQYF
TRBJ2-4	TRBV7-2	many	-	TGTGCCAGCAGCTTAGCAGCGGGACAGAAAAACATTCAGTACTTC	CASSLAAGQKNIQYF
TRBJ2-6	TRBV7-9	-	-	TGTGCCAGCAGCTTATCTGAAGGAGCTGGTGGGGCCAACGTCCTGACTTTC	CASSLSEGAGGANVLTF
TRBJ2-3	TRBV6-2/TRBV6-3	few	TRBD2	TGTGCCAGCAGTTACGTCCTAGCGGGAGCGAGCACAGATACGCAGTATTTT	CASSYVLAGASTDTQYF
TRBJ2-6	TRBV19	few	-	TGTGCCAGTAGTATGATTAGGGCAGGGAGGACCAACGTCCTGACTTTC	CASSMIRAGRTNVLTF
TRBJ1-1	TRBV7-3	few	-	TGTGCCAGCAGCCCAGGGTACGCGAGCACTGAAGCTTTCTTT	CASSPGYASTEAFF
TRBJ2-2	TRBV7-9	-	TRBD1	TGTGCAGCAAAAGGACAGGGGGCTTTCACCGGGGAGCTGTTTTTT	CAAKGQGAFTGELFF
TRBJ2-1	TRBV20-1	many	TRBD2	TGCAGTGCTAGAGAATCGCTAGCGGGGTACAATGAGCAGTTCTTC	CSARESLAGYNEQFF